This T cell receptor beta chain was recovered during a study of shared clonotypes between healthy human individuals. Study results and limitations: Non-shared clonotypes were found to have lower generation probabilities than the clonotypes that were shared by all four of the sorted-subset donors.

As defined, naive CD8 cells were CD45RO-negative and positively selected for CCR7, with terminally differentiated effector memory CD45RA+ cells excluded. Every donor was a Caucasian adult from Nashville, Tennessee. Replicate PCRs run on sorted subsets employed approximately 0.2 ug DNA, approximately 30,000 T cell genomes. Sequencing used immunoSEQ multiplex PCR; TCRdb keeps in-frame clones, though not all of them. The table lists fewer than 700,000 clones, about 95% of them singletons. V was pared by 4 bases and J by 1 base, with 12 bases between. The CDR3 length is 15 residues. Looked up from germline, CDR1 is SGHDT and CDR2 is YYEEEE. Concerning this clone: Its antigen is still unknown.

J is TRBJ2-1 and V is TRBV5-6; the D gene is possibly TRBD2 (6 bases). Sequenced input: naive CD8+ T cells sorted from blood. The origin of this receptor is a woman younger than 45 in good health. CDR3 in amino acids: CASSPGTPSYNEQFF. As DNA, the CDR3 is TGTGCCAGCAGCCCCGGGACTCCATCCTACAATGAGCAGTTCTTC.